A selection of T cell receptor beta chains follows, all from one sample in a study of PD-L1 blockade in urothelial cancer. Clones were sequenced by immunoSEQ multiplex PCR, and TCRdb holds only the in-frame ones, with some missing. The sample includes 40,000 or so clones, approximately 80% seen only once; the top ten take 6.8%. Material: PBMCs, obtained around atezolizumab (anti-PD-L1) treatment. These receptors were obtained from a man aged 55-75 years with urothelial cancer. The CDR3 runs from the conserved cysteine through the conserved F or W. The order of the fields is CDR3 DNA, CDR3 protein, J gene, V gene, CDR3 length, D gene. D genes are given only for firm matches.

CDR3 DNA: TGTGCCAGCATTCCGTCGGGGACAGGAGCCTACGAGCAGTACTTC
CDR3 protein: CASIPSGTGAYEQYF
J gene: TRBJ2-7
V gene: TRBV6-5
CDR3 length: 15
D gene: TRBD1

CDR3 DNA: TGCGCCAGCAGCTTGGAACCAGAAAACTACGAGCAGTACTTC
CDR3 protein: CASSLEPENYEQYF
J gene: TRBJ2-7
V gene: TRBV5-1
CDR3 length: 14
D gene: -

CDR3 DNA: TGCGCCAGCAGCCAAACAGGAAGGGAGCAGTACTTC
CDR3 protein: CASSQTGREQYF
J gene: TRBJ2-7
V gene: TRBV4-1
CDR3 length: 12
D gene: -

CDR3 DNA: TGCGCCAGCAGCCAAGAAGACCCGACTAGCGGGAGTCCATACGAGCAGTACTTC
CDR3 protein: CASSQEDPTSGSPYEQYF
J gene: TRBJ2-7
V gene: TRBV4-1
CDR3 length: 18
D gene: TRBD2

CDR3 DNA: TGTGCCAGCAGCTTAGGACCCTCCGACAGCACCGAAGCTTTCTTT
CDR3 protein: CASSLGPSDSTEAFF
J gene: TRBJ1-1
V gene: TRBV11-2
CDR3 length: 15
D gene: -

CDR3 DNA: TGTGCCTTCAAGGGGACAGGGAATCAGCCCCAGCATTTT
CDR3 protein: CAFKGTGNQPQHF
J gene: TRBJ1-5
V gene: TRBV30
CDR3 length: 13
D gene: TRBD1

CDR3 DNA: TGCAGCGCAGGGGGCGTTTCGTACAATGAGCAGTTCTTC
CDR3 protein: CSAGGVSYNEQFF
J gene: TRBJ2-1
V gene: TRBV29-1
CDR3 length: 13
D gene: TRBD1

CDR3 DNA: TGTGCCAGCAGCGTATTGCAGGGGACCGGGGAGCTGTTTTTT
CDR3 protein: CASSVLQGTGELFF
J gene: TRBJ2-2
V gene: TRBV9
CDR3 length: 14
D gene: -

CDR3 DNA: TGTGCCAGCAACCCAGGAGGTGGGAGTTGGGGCTACACCTTC
CDR3 protein: CASNPGGGSWGYTF
J gene: TRBJ1-2
V gene: TRBV7-9
CDR3 length: 14
D gene: -

CDR3 DNA: TGTGCCAGCAGTGTCCGGTGGTCACCCCTCCACTTT
CDR3 protein: CASSVRWSPLHF
J gene: TRBJ1-6
V gene: TRBV6-1
CDR3 length: 12
D gene: -

CDR3 DNA: TGCGCCAGCAGCTTGGGTCGGGGTCAAACAGATACGCAGTATTTT
CDR3 protein: CASSLGRGQTDTQYF
J gene: TRBJ2-3
V gene: TRBV5-1
CDR3 length: 15
D gene: -

CDR3 DNA: TGCAGCGTTAATACAGGGGGGTTTGAGACCCAGTACTTC
CDR3 protein: CSVNTGGFETQYF
J gene: TRBJ2-5
V gene: TRBV29-1
CDR3 length: 13
D gene: TRBD1

CDR3 DNA: TGTGCCAGTACCGCGACAGGGATCACCTATAATTCACCCCTCCACTTT
CDR3 protein: CASTATGITYNSPLHF
J gene: TRBJ1-6
V gene: TRBV19
CDR3 length: 16
D gene: TRBD1

CDR3 DNA: TGTGCCTGGAGTGGGGGGCGTCACCTGGGTAATGAGCAGTTCTTC
CDR3 protein: CAWSGGRHLGNEQFF
J gene: TRBJ2-1
V gene: TRBV30
CDR3 length: 15
D gene: -

CDR3 DNA: TGTGCCAGTAGTATACCCGCGACAGATACGCAGTATTTT
CDR3 protein: CASSIPATDTQYF
J gene: TRBJ2-3
V gene: TRBV19
CDR3 length: 13
D gene: -